A selection of T cell receptor beta chains follows, all from one sample in a study of blood T cells in healthy people across ages. TCRdb re-derived calls from the 5' RACE reads in MiXCR, one entry per CDR3 protein. The sample includes around 990,000 distinct CDR3 sequences, around two fifths of them seen just once. Input material: blood. The receptors were sampled from a man aged 18 to 30 in good health. CDR3s include the opening cysteine and the closing phenylalanine or tryptophan. A D gene is named only where the DNA matches it firmly. The size field is filled for only some rows; it gives once, few, many or a size class.

>.|.|TRBJ1-1|TRBV20-1
CSAPRGSAEAFF
TGCAGTGCTCCCCGGGGGTCAGCTGAAGCTTTCTTT
>few|TRBD1|TRBJ2-1|TRBV25-1
CASSFPGQGSYEQFF
TGTGCCAGCAGCTTTCCGGGACAGGGAAGCTATGAGCAGTTCTTC
>few|.|TRBJ2-4|TRBV20-1
CSARGVVSPPIQYF
TGCAGTGCTAGGGGGGTAGTCAGCCCACCCATTCAGTACTTC
>.|.|TRBJ2-1|TRBV5-1
CASSLQTQGLDEQFF
TGCGCCAGCAGCTTACAAACCCAGGGGTTGGATGAGCAGTTCTTC
>.|.|TRBJ1-5|TRBV2
CASSERIYSSNQPQHF
TGTGCCAGCAGTGAAAGGATCTACAGTAGCAATCAGCCCCAGCATTTT
>.|.|TRBJ2-5|TRBV9
CASSVEVGHGGETQYF
TGTGCCAGCAGCGTAGAGGTGGGACATGGGGGCGAGACCCAGTACTTC
>.|.|TRBJ2-3|TRBV9
CASSTLRGDTQYF
TGTGCCAGCAGCACCCTACGGGGAGATACGCAGTATTTT
>.|.|TRBJ2-3|TRBV6-5
CASSYSPNTDTQYF
TGTGCCAGCAGTTACTCCCCAAACACAGATACGCAGTATTTT
>.|.|TRBJ2-2|TRBV7-2
CASSPLKGKNTGELFF
TGTGCCAGCAGCCCCCTGAAGGGGAAGAACACCGGGGAGCTGTTTTTT
>few|.|TRBJ1-1|TRBV29-1
CSVGRGMGANTEAFF
TGCAGCGTTGGCAGGGGCATGGGGGCGAACACTGAAGCTTTCTTT
>many|TRBD2|TRBJ2-1|TRBV12-3/TRBV12-4
CASSRGGSSYNEQFF
TGTGCCAGCAGCCGCGGGGGTAGCTCCTACAATGAGCAGTTCTTC
>.|.|TRBJ2-5|TRBV4-1
CASSSPGPFGGTQYF
TGCGCCAGCAGCAGTCCAGGGCCCTTTGGAGGGACCCAGTACTTC
>few|.|TRBJ1-4|TRBV4-3
CASSPSDSSNEKLFF
TGCGCCAGCAGCCCCTCGGACAGCTCTAATGAAAAACTGTTTTTT
>few|TRBD1|TRBJ2-1|TRBV7-7
CASNPLGTEYNEQFF
TGTGCCAGCAACCCTCTAGGGACAGAATACAATGAGCAGTTCTTC
>.|TRBD1|TRBJ1-4|TRBV7-2
CASSLNRGSLNEKLFF
TGTGCCAGCAGCTTAAACAGGGGATCCCTAAATGAAAAACTGTTTTTT
>.|.|TRBJ1-2|TRBV2
CASSEALREAIYGYTF
TGTGCCAGCAGTGAAGCGCTTCGGGAGGCGATCTATGGCTACACCTTC
>few|.|TRBJ2-5|TRBV9
CASSVGGNEETQYF
TGTGCCAGCAGCGTAGGGGGAAACGAAGAGACCCAGTACTTC
>.|.|TRBJ2-1|TRBV5-1
CASSRGARTEYNEQFF
TGCGCCAGCAGCCGCGGGGCCCGGACAGAATACAATGAGCAGTTCTTC
>.|.|TRBJ2-2|TRBV11-2
CASSDGILWGGELFF
TGTGCCAGCAGCGACGGGATTCTTTGGGGCGGGGAGCTGTTTTTT
>.|.|TRBJ1-4|TRBV7-2
CASSLGLRDEKLFF
TGTGCCAGCAGCTTGGGACTCAGGGATGAAAAACTGTTTTTT
>.|TRBD1|TRBJ1-5|TRBV6-5
CASRNRGNSNQPQHF
TGTGCCAGCAGAAACAGGGGGAATAGCAATCAGCCCCAGCATTTT
>few|.|TRBJ2-3|TRBV9
CASSVVGEVTDTQYF
TGTGCCAGCAGCGTAGTAGGGGAGGTGACAGATACGCAGTATTTT
>.|.|TRBJ1-1|TRBV4-3
CASSQESRGTEAFF
TGCGCCAGCAGCCAAGAGTCCAGGGGCACTGAAGCTTTCTTT
>few|.|TRBJ1-3|TRBV29-1
CSVEDWARDGAPGNTIYF
TGCAGCGTTGAAGATTGGGCCAGGGATGGTGCGCCTGGAAACACCATATATTTT
>.|TRBD2|TRBJ2-7|TRBV12-3/TRBV12-4
CASRIAGLHNEQYF
TGTGCCAGCAGAATAGCGGGGCTCCACAATGAGCAGTACTTC
>.|.|TRBJ1-6|TRBV4-1
CASSRGVTLHF
TGCGCCAGCAGCCGAGGAGTAACCCTCCACTTT
>.|TRBD1|TRBJ1-5|TRBV6-6
CASSPGGAGGQPQHF
TGTGCCAGCAGCCCTGGGGGAGCAGGGGGCCAGCCCCAGCATTTT
>.|.|TRBJ2-7|TRBV21-1
CASTQRGQVSYEQYF
TGTGCCAGCACCCAGCGGGGACAGGTTTCCTACGAGCAGTACTTC
>.|.|TRBJ2-3|TRBV5-1
CASSLEAGRIADTQYF
TGCGCCAGCAGCTTGGAGGCGGGGAGGATTGCAGATACGCAGTATTTT
>.|.|TRBJ2-7|TRBV6-2/TRBV6-3
CASRRGPNSSYEQYF
TGTGCCAGCAGAAGAGGCCCCAATTCCAGCTACGAGCAGTACTTC
>few|.|TRBJ1-5|TRBV20-1
CSARLGGADQPQHF
TGCAGTGCTAGATTAGGGGGGGCGGATCAGCCCCAGCATTTT
>.|.|TRBJ1-5|TRBV6-4
CASPQKASNQPQHF
TGTGCCAGCCCACAAAAGGCTAGCAATCAGCCCCAGCATTTT
>many|.|TRBJ2-5|TRBV25-1
CASSEQLQETQYF
TGTGCCAGCAGTGAACAGCTTCAAGAGACCCAGTACTTC
>.|.|TRBJ1-1|TRBV30
CAWSDYGGPNTEAFF
TGTGCCTGGAGTGATTATGGCGGCCCGAACACTGAAGCTTTCTTT
>few|.|TRBJ2-3|TRBV7-3
CVSSLPGQTDTQYF
TGTGTCAGCAGCTTACCCGGACAGACAGATACGCAGTATTTT
>many|.|TRBJ2-7|TRBV4-3
CASSLSQKGEQYF
TGCGCCAGCAGCCTCTCCCAGAAGGGTGAGCAGTACTTC
>.|TRBD1|TRBJ2-2|TRBV6-2/TRBV6-3
CASSYKTGTGYNTGELFF
TGTGCCAGCAGTTACAAAACCGGGACAGGATATAACACCGGGGAGCTGTTTTTT
>few|.|TRBJ1-2|TRBV4-1
CASSQGPTNYGYTF
TGCGCCAGCAGCCAAGGTCCGACTAACTATGGCTACACCTTC
>.|.|TRBJ2-1|TRBV11-2
CASSYRMDDEQFF
TGTGCCAGCAGCTACCGGATGGACGATGAGCAGTTCTTC
>many|.|TRBJ1-2|TRBV27
CASSLSSDYGYTF
TGTGCCAGCAGTTTATCGTCAGACTATGGCTACACCTTC
>.|.|TRBJ2-1|TRBV4-3
CASSSRSCSSYNEQFF
TGCGCCAGCAGCTCTCGGTCCTGTAGCTCCTACAATGAGCAGTTCTTC
>.|TRBD1|TRBJ2-5|TRBV20-1
CSAPPGQAGITETQYF
TGCAGTGCTCCCCCGGGACAGGCAGGAATCACAGAGACCCAGTACTTC
>many|.|TRBJ2-1|TRBV27
CASSLSGVARGEQFF
TGTGCCAGCAGTTTATCGGGGGTAGCGCGGGGTGAGCAGTTCTTC
>.|.|TRBJ1-3|TRBV4-1
CASSQKGGRPSGNTIYF
TGCGCCAGCAGCCAAAAGGGAGGCAGGCCCTCCGGAAACACCATATATTTT
>.|TRBD2|TRBJ2-4|TRBV7-2
CASSQSGVTHNEQYF
TGTGCCAGCAGCCAAAGCGGGGTGACTCACAATGAGCAGTACTTC
>once|.|TRBJ1-3|TRBV29-1
CSVERQGNTIYF
TGCAGCGTTGAGAGACAGGGAAACACCATATATTTT